This T cell receptor beta chain was documented in a study of cytomegalovirus exposure and HLA in healthy donors (TCRdb year 2017). The study in broad terms: According to a later analysis, the 100 to 150 validation repertoires were produced on the same platform as the 680 or so repertoires of the first cohort. To predict cytomegalovirus infection status, the study brought together high-throughput TCR immunosequencing, statistical association of individual TCRs with disease status, and machine learning. The study aimed to test whether signatures of past pathogen exposure could be identified by cataloging public T cell receptors. Along with the approximately 650-subject first cohort, a separate validation cohort of around 110 different subjects was used. General findings and caveats noted by the study authors: Three of the identified cytomegalovirus-associated TCR beta chains were confirmed in vitro to be specific for cytomegalovirus antigens. Across donors, most TCR sequences were observed very rarely, whereas some public TCRs were present in many individuals. In the study, approximately 160 TCR beta chains were listed as associated with cytomegalovirus. The validation cohort had no HLA typing available for a later analysis, so co-occurrence within that cohort was assessed over all 120 or so repertoires. Of the cluster scores, 90% to 95% were above 0 in a later analysis, which found that TCRs clustered in the first cohort also tended to co-occur in the 130 or so validation repertoires. The authors suggested that the approach could potentially be generalized to other disease states and immunological phenotypes. The classifier was reported to diagnose cytomegalovirus status with high specificity and sensitivity in both the original and validation cohorts.

The germline V gene sets CDR1 to SGHTA and CDR2 to FQGNSA. The V end loses 1 base and the J end loses 0 bases, and a stretch of 6 bases separates them. There are 14 amino acids in the CDR3, from cysteine to phenylalanine inclusive. Here the CDR3 DNA is all that survives: 42 bases in frame from base 1. This clone has just a few counts. Its target antigen remains unknown. Base-call qualities are not available, and no considerably larger clone is one nucleotide away. Library preparation used the immunoSEQ multiplex PCR assay. In the original analysis: A statistical classification framework was developed to diagnose cytomegalovirus status using the catalog of TCR beta chain sequences. Sourced from immuneACCESS, this table was stored by TCRdb with only in-frame sequences that have V and J called. A share of the clones is absent; for the studies checked, an unresolved V gene accounts for under half, and the remainder has no known explanation. V, J and clone size are taken as reported in that table, and D and trimming were inferred from the DNA itself. Counted in this sample were approximately 62,000 clones; roughly 94% of them appeared once. About 1.2% of the sample is taken by the ten largest.

Donors formed part of the validation cohort, which comprised fewer than 150 subjects and was distinct from the first cohort of 550 to 850 subjects. The sequence joins TRBV7-2 to TRBJ1-1, with the D gene not clear enough to name. The clonotype originates from a woman under 30 in good health and CMV-seronegative. The specimen was PBMCs. The CDR3 is CASSLERLNTEAFF. The nucleotides are TGTGCCAGCAGCTTAGAGCGGCTGAACACTGAAGCTTTCTTT.